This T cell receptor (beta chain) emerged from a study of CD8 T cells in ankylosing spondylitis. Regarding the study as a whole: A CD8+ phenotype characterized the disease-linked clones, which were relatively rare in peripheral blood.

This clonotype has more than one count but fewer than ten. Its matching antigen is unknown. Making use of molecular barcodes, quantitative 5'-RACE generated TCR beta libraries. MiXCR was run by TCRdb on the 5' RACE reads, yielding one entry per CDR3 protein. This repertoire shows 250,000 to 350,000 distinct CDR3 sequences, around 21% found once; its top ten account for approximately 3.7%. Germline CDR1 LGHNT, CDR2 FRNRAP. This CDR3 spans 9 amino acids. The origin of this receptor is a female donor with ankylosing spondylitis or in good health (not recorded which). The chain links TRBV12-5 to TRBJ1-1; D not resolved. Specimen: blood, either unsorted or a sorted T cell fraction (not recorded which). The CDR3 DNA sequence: TGTGCGACCGGCACTGAAGCTTTCTTT. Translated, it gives CATGTEAFF.